This TCR beta chain derives from a study of blood T cell repertoires in COVID-19. This clone was detected only once. Study processing details: Reference gene primer amplification in the assay estimated nucleated cell counts. Measured with immunoSEQ multiplex PCR; TCRdb has only the in-frame clones, and not every one. V and J calls and clone size are those listed in that table; D and trimming were worked out from the DNA. The sample gives 70,000 to 100,000 clones, roughly 72% of which show up once; approximately 25% is in the top ten. Trimming stripped 2 bases from V and 6 bases from J, with 18 bases between. There are 15 residues in the CDR3. Germline V lookup: CDR1 SGHDT, CDR2 YYEEEE.

The specimen sequenced was peripheral blood. The clonotype originates from an older woman in a cohort sampled during active or convalescent COVID-19. This chain uses TRBV5-6 with TRBJ2-7, with a weak D call TRBD1 (6 bases). The CDR3 spells CASSLTQGGYGEQYF. CDR3 in DNA: TGTGCCAGCAGCTTAACACAGGGTGGGTATGGCGAGCAGTACTTC. Combining the CDR3 with reference TRBV5-6 and TRBJ2-7 gives the whole variable domain DAGVTQSPTHLIKTRGQQVTLRCSPKSGHDTVSWYQQALGQGPQFIFQYYEEEERQRGNFPDRFSGHQFPNYSSELNVNALLLGDSALYLCASSLTQGGYGEQYFGPGTRLTVT.